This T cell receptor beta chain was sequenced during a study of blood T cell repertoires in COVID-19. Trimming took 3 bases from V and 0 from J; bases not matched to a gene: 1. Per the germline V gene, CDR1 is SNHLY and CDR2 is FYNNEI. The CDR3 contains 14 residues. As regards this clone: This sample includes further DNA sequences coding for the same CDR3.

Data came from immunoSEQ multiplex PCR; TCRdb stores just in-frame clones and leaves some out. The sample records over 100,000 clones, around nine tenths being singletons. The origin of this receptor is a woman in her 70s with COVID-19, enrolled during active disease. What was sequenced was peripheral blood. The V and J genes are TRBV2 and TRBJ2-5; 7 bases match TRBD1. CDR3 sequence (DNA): TGTGCCAGCAGTGAGACAGGGTACCAAGAGACCCAGTACTTC. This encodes CASSETGYQETQYF.